This is a list of T cell receptor beta chains from one sample in a study of blood T cell repertoires in COVID-19. Method: immunoSEQ multiplex PCR; TCRdb's copy keeps in-frame clones and lacks some. Among around 140,000 clones listed, around 87% were seen once. The source material was peripheral blood. All receptors derive from a woman aged 50 to 60 with active or convalescent COVID-19. Both conserved end residues are part of each CDR3. Each record gives: V gene, D gene, J gene, CDR3 DNA, CDR3 protein. D genes are given only for firm matches.

>TRBV24-1|TRBD2|TRBJ2-7
TGTGCCACCAGTACTAGCGGATACGAGCAGTACTTC
CATSTSGYEQYF
>TRBV19|.|TRBJ2-7
TGTGCCAGTAGTATAGGCCCAGGCTCGGTATACTACGAGCAGTACTTC
CASSIGPGSVYYEQYF
>TRBV7-2|TRBD1|TRBJ1-6
TGTGCCAGCAGCTTTAGACAGGGATATTTGAATTCACCCCTCCACTTT
CASSFRQGYLNSPLHF
>TRBV7-9|TRBD1|TRBJ1-4
TGTGCCAGCAGCCCCTCAACAGGGGGAACGACTAATGAAAAACTGTTTTTT
CASSPSTGGTTNEKLFF
>TRBV7-3|.|TRBJ1-1
TGTGCCAGCAGCTTCGGAGCAAACACTGAAGCTTTCTTT
CASSFGANTEAFF
>TRBV30|TRBD1|TRBJ2-2
TGTGCCTGGACAGGGGGAAAGACCGGGGAGCTGTTTTTT
CAWTGGKTGELFF
>TRBV10-3|.|TRBJ1-1
TGTGCCATCACCACGACAAAGGAAGGCACTGAAGCTTTCTTT
CAITTTKEGTEAFF
>TRBV11-1|TRBD1|TRBJ2-3
TGTGCCAGCAGCCCGACAGGGGAACGTTTCACAGATACGCAGTATTTT
CASSPTGERFTDTQYF
>TRBV13|TRBD2|TRBJ2-7
TGTGCCAGCAGCCTAGGGACTAGCGGACCCTACGAGCAGTACTTC
CASSLGTSGPYEQYF
>TRBV20-1|.|TRBJ2-1
TGCAGTGCTGAACTAGCAAATGAGCAGTTCTTC
CSAELANEQFF
>TRBV11-2|TRBD2|TRBJ2-3
TGTGCCAGCAGCTTAGGGCTAGCGGGGGCGTTACCGATTACAGATACGCAGTATTTT
CASSLGLAGALPITDTQYF
>TRBV4-3|.|TRBJ2-1
TGCGCCAGCAGCCAAGCGCTCATGTGGGGGGACAATGAGCAGTTCTTC
CASSQALMWGDNEQFF
>TRBV5-1|TRBD2|TRBJ2-3
TGCGCCAGCAGCAACGCCGGGACTAGCGGAGATACGCAGTATTTT
CASSNAGTSGDTQYF
>TRBV5-5|.|TRBJ1-5
TGTGCCAGCAGCTGGTCGAGGGATAGCAATCAGCCCCAGCATTTT
CASSWSRDSNQPQHF
>TRBV30|TRBD1|TRBJ1-3
TGTGCCTGGGCGACAGGGGGCACTGGAAACACCATATATTTT
CAWATGGTGNTIYF